The present TCR beta chain was sequenced within a study of T cell responses to AZD1222 COVID-19 vaccine. Generated by immunoSEQ multiplex PCR, the TCRdb table keeps only in-frame clones and is missing some. The sample lists approximately 120,000 clones; 93% were seen once. The CDR3 covers 17 residues. The J segment lost 4 bases and the V segment lost 4 bases, leaving 15 bases of the junction unmatched. Germline CDR1 and CDR2: MNHNS and SASEGT. The sequence was collected from an adult in good health. The chain has TRBV6-1 and TRBJ2-5, with 7 bases identical to TRBD1. The sequencing here drew on peripheral blood, taken on day 0 of AZD1222 vaccination. The CDR3 is CASSAQRGHRGAETQYF. As DNA, the CDR3 is TGTGCCAGCAGTGCACAGAGGGGGCACCGTGGGGCAGAGACCCAGTACTTC.